A selection of T cell receptor beta chains follows, all from one sample in a study of blood T cell repertoires in COVID-19. Here immunoSEQ multiplex PCR was the method, and the copy in TCRdb shows in-frame clones only, minus some. The sample consists of some 200,000 clones, about 86% of them appearing once. The sequencing sample was made of peripheral blood. The receptors derive from a man aged 25 to 40 with active or convalescent COVID-19. The CDR3 runs from the conserved cysteine through the conserved F or W. Each record gives: J gene, V gene, clone size, D gene, CDR3 DNA, CDR3 protein. A D gene is named only where the DNA matches it firmly. Some rows mark clone size as missing; the rest say once, few, many or name a class of expanded clone.

TRBJ2-1,TRBV10-2,-,TRBD1,TGCGCCAGCAACCCGGGACAGGGAGCACACAATGAGCAGTTCTTC,CASNPGQGAHNEQFF
TRBJ2-3,TRBV7-9,-,-,TGTGCCACCGAGCCCCGGTTCCTACCCCCAGATACGCAGTATTTT,CATEPRFLPPDTQYF
TRBJ2-7,TRBV29-1,-,TRBD1,TGCAGCGTTGAAGTCCTCAAAGGGGATTCGACAGGGGCTCCCTACGAGCAGTACTTC,CSVEVLKGDSTGAPYEQYF
TRBJ2-2,TRBV11-3,-,-,TGTGCCAGCGTCACAGGGATTAACACCGGGGAGCTGTTTTTT,CASVTGINTGELFF
TRBJ2-1,TRBV5-1,-,TRBD2,TGCGCCAGCAGCTCCTTGAGTACTAGCGGGCACAATGAGCAGTTCTTC,CASSSLSTSGHNEQFF
TRBJ2-2,TRBV20-1,-,-,TGCAGTGCTAGTCCCCGGGGGTCCGGGTCCGGGGAGCTGTTTTTT,CSASPRGSGSGELFF
TRBJ1-1,TRBV4-1,-,-,TGCGCCAGCAGCCACGACGATCCAGGGCCGAGTGAAGCTTTCTTT,CASSHDDPGPSEAFF
TRBJ1-3,TRBV3-1/TRBV3-2,-,-,TGTGCCAGCAGCCCTACTGTTGCAGGTACTGGAAACACCATATATTTT,CASSPTVAGTGNTIYF
TRBJ2-2,TRBV10-2,-,-,TGCGCCAGCAGTGAAGTAAGGACAAGTGGGGAGCTGTTTTTT,CASSEVRTSGELFF
TRBJ1-2,TRBV29-1,-,TRBD1,TGCAGCGTTCCGCGGGGACAGGGAGATGGCTACACCTTC,CSVPRGQGDGYTF
TRBJ1-6,TRBV18,-,TRBD1,TGTGCCAGCTCCCCCGGACAGGGGGCGCGGAATTCACCCCTCCACTTT,CASSPGQGARNSPLHF
TRBJ1-1,TRBV6-1,-,-,TGTGCCAGCAACCGGGGGGCTGAAGCTTTCTTT,CASNRGAEAFF
TRBJ1-2,TRBV4-1,-,-,TGCGCCAGCAGCCCCGGGGAGGGGGGATATGGCTACACCTTC,CASSPGEGGYGYTF
TRBJ2-2,TRBV4-1,once,TRBD1,TGCGCCAGCAGCCAAGAGGGACAGACCGGGGAGCTGTTTTTT,CASSQEGQTGELFF
TRBJ2-2,TRBV3-1/TRBV3-2,-,-,TGTGCCAGCAGCACAGGGTTCACCGGGGAGCTGTTTTTT,CASSTGFTGELFF
TRBJ2-1,TRBV10-1,-,-,TGCGCCAGCAGTGAGGCTGGGACTGATGAGCAGTTCTTC,CASSEAGTDEQFF
TRBJ2-2,TRBV27,few,TRBD1,TGTGCCAGCACTGACGGGACAGGGTCCACCGGGGAGCTGTTTTTT,CASTDGTGSTGELFF
TRBJ2-2,TRBV5-5,once,TRBD1,TGTGCCAGCAAGCCGGGACAGGATTCGACCGGGGAGCTGTTTTTT,CASKPGQDSTGELFF
TRBJ1-2,TRBV5-4,-,-,TGTGCCAGCAGCCTCCGCACAGGTCAGAACTATGGCTACACCTTC,CASSLRTGQNYGYTF
TRBJ2-1,TRBV19,-,-,TGTGCCAGTAGTATAGGAGGGCACAACCTTCGATTCTTC,CASSIGGHNLRFF
TRBJ2-5,TRBV7-9,-,-,TGTGCCAGCAGCTTCGATAGCGGAGGCCAAGAGACCCAGTACTTC,CASSFDSGGQETQYF
TRBJ1-1,TRBV6-5,-,-,TGTGCCAGCAGTTACTCCGGCGGGATCAACACTGAAGCTTTCTTT,CASSYSGGINTEAFF
TRBJ2-1,TRBV27,once,-,TGTGCCAGCAGTTTAAGCGGGCCCCAGGAGCAGTTCTTC,CASSLSGPQEQFF
TRBJ1-2,TRBV6-5,once,-,TGTGCCAGCAGTTACTCGGGCTTAAATGGCTACACCTTC,CASSYSGLNGYTF
TRBJ1-2,TRBV30,-,TRBD1,TGTGCCTGGAGCCGGGACAGGGCCCGGGATGGCTACACCTTC,CAWSRDRARDGYTF
TRBJ1-6,TRBV7-8,once,TRBD1,TGTGCCAGTGGACAGGGAATGAATAATTCACCCCTCCACTTT,CASGQGMNNSPLHF
TRBJ2-7,TRBV30,-,TRBD1,TGTGCCTGTAAAGGACAGGGGGACGAGCAGTACTTC,CACKGQGDEQYF
TRBJ2-7,TRBV9,once,TRBD2,TGTGCCAGCAGCATGACTAGCCTGGGCGAGCAGTACTTC,CASSMTSLGEQYF
TRBJ1-2,TRBV24-1,once,TRBD1,TGTGCCACCAGCCCGACAGGGGGGTTAGCTAACTATGGCTACACCTTC,CATSPTGGLANYGYTF
TRBJ1-2,TRBV5-4,-,-,TGTGCCAGCAGAGAGGGGGTTAACTATGGCTACACCTTC,CASREGVNYGYTF
TRBJ2-5,TRBV19,few,-,TGTGCCAGTAGTTCCGGGTACCAAGAGACCCAGTACTTC,CASSSGYQETQYF
TRBJ1-2,TRBV28,-,TRBD1,TGTGCCAGCAACCTCCCGGGACAGGGAAACTATGGCTACACCTTC,CASNLPGQGNYGYTF
TRBJ1-1,TRBV10-2,few,-,TGCGCCAGCATAGAACGGCAGGGAGGGACTGAAGCTTTCTTT,CASIERQGGTEAFF
TRBJ1-1,TRBV10-3,few,TRBD1,TGTGCCATCAGGGACAGGGAGACCACTGAAGCTTTCTTT,CAIRDRETTEAFF
TRBJ1-1,TRBV19,-,-,TGTGCCAGTAGTCACACAGGGATCGGCACTGAAGCTTTCTTT,CASSHTGIGTEAFF
TRBJ2-5,TRBV7-2,-,TRBD2,TGTGCCAGCAGCCCCAGCGGGAGGGTGGAGACCCAGTACTTC,CASSPSGRVETQYF
TRBJ1-6,TRBV25-1,-,TRBD1,TGTGCCAGCAGTGAACCAAGAGGGACAGGGGGCAATTCACCCCTCCACTTT,CASSEPRGTGGNSPLHF
TRBJ1-4,TRBV19,-,TRBD1,TGTGCCAGTAGTATGACAGCAGGGGGAGAAAAACTGTTTTTT,CASSMTAGGEKLFF
TRBJ1-4,TRBV28,-,TRBD1,TGTGCCAGCAGTTCGTGGTCAGGGGGTAATGAAAAACTGTTTTTT,CASSSWSGGNEKLFF
TRBJ1-1,TRBV14,-,-,TGTGCCAGCAGCCCCGGGACAACTGCGGCTTTCTTT,CASSPGTTAAFF
TRBJ1-2,TRBV24-1,-,-,TGTGCCACCAGTAAGACATCTAACTATGGCTACACCTTC,CATSKTSNYGYTF
TRBJ1-6,TRBV25-1,-,-,TGTGCCAGCAGTGTTGGGGGGGCGCTCTCCTATAATTCACCCCTCCACTTT,CASSVGGALSYNSPLHF
TRBJ2-1,TRBV4-3,-,-,TGCGCCAGCAGCCAAGACCCTGGGCCTACGTCCAATGAGCAGTTCTTC,CASSQDPGPTSNEQFF
TRBJ1-1,TRBV14,-,-,TGTGCCAGCAGCCGAGACAACAACTATACTTACATGAACACTGAAGCTTTCTTT,CASSRDNNYTYMNTEAFF
TRBJ1-1,TRBV19,-,-,TGTGCCAGTAGGCCAGGGGCCACTGAAGCTTTCTTT,CASRPGATEAFF
TRBJ2-2,TRBV28,few,-,TGTGCCAGCAGTTCGCGGGCTAGTCCAGTCGCGAACACCGGGGAGCTGTTTTTT,CASSSRASPVANTGELFF
TRBJ1-2,TRBV4-3,-,TRBD1,TGCGCCAGCAGCCAAGGGACAGGGTTAATCTATGGCTACACCTTC,CASSQGTGLIYGYTF